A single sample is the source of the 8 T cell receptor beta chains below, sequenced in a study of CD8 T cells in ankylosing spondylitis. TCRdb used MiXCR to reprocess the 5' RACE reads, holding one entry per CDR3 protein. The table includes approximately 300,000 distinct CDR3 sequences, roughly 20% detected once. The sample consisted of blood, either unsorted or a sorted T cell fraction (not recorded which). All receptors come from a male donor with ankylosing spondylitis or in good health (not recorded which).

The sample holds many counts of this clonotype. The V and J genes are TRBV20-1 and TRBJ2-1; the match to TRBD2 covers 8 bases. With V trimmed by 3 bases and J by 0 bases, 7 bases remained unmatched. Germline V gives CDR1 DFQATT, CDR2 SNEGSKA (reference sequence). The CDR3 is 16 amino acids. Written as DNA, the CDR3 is TGCAGTGCTAGGAAAACCGGGAGGGCCTCCTACAATGAGCAGTTCTTC. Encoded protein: CSARKTGRASYNEQFF.

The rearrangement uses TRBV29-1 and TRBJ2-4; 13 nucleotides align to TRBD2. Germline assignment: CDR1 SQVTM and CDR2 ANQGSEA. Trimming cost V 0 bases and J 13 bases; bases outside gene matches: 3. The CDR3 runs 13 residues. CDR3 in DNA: TGCAGCGTTGAAGAGGGACTAGCGGGACCACAGTACTTC. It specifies CSVEEGLAGPQYF.

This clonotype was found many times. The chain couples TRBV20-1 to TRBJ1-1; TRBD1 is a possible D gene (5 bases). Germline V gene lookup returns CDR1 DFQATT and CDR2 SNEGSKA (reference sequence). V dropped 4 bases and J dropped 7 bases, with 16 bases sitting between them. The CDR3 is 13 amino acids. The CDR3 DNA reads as TGCAGTGCTAACCTACCCGGGACCGTTGAAGCTTTCTTT. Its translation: CSANLPGTVEAFF.

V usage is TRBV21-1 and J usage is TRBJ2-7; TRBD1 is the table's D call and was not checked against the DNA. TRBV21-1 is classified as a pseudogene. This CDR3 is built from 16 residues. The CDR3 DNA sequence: TGTGCCAGCAGCAAAGGGGAGGACAGGGGGCCCTACGAGCAGTACGTC. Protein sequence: CASSKGEDRGPYEQYV.

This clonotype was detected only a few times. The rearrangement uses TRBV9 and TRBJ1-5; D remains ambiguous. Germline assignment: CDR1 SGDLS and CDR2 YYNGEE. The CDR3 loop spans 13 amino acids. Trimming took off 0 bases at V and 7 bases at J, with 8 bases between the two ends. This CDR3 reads CASSVEPGQPQHF. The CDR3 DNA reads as TGTGCCAGCAGCGTAGAGCCTGGGCAGCCCCAGCATTTT.

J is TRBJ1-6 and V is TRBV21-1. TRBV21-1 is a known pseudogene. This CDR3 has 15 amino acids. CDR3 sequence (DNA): TGTGCCAGCAGCAAAGCATGGAGGGTTAATTCACCCCTCCACTTT. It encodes CASSKAWRVNSPLHF.

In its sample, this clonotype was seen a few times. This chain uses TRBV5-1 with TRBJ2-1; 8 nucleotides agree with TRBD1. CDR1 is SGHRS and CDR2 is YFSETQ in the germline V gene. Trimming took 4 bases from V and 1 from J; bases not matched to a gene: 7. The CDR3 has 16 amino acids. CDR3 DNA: TGCGCCAGCAGCGGGTCCAGGGGGCTATCCTACAATGAGCAGTTCTTC. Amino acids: CASSGSRGLSYNEQFF.

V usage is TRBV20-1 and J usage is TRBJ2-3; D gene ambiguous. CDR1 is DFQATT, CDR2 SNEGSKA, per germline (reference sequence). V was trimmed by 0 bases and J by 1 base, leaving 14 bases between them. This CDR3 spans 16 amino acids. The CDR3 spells CSARDSAYRGTDTQYF. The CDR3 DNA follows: TGCAGTGCTAGAGATTCGGCCTACAGAGGCACAGATACGCAGTATTTT.